These 19 T cell receptor beta chains were sequenced from one sample in a study of T cells after yellow fever vaccination. TCRdb fed the 5' RACE reads into MiXCR, producing one record per CDR3 protein. This sample has 25,000 to 40,000 distinct CDR3 sequences, with 6.5% to 8% found just once. This material consisted of PBMCs, either bulk or a sorted T-cell subset (CD4+, CD8+, memory, or dextramer-sorted; not recorded which), taken on the day of the first yellow fever vaccination. The source of these receptors is a man between 18 and 29 years old who received the YFV17D yellow fever vaccine.

This clonotype was observed many times. V gene TRBV9 combines with J gene TRBJ1-4; 8 bases map to TRBD1. This CDR3 contains 13 residues. V gave up 4 bases and J gave up 7 bases; unmatched junction bases: 3. CDR1 and CDR2 from the germline V gene are SGDLS and YYNGEE. The CDR3 coding sequence is TGTGCCAGCAGCCCACAGGGGGGTGAAAAACTGTTTTTT. Its protein product is CASSPQGGEKLFF.

Ten or more counts support this clonotype. The V gene is TRBV10-2, the J gene TRBJ2-2, with D perhaps matching TRBD2 (5 bases). V gave up 3 bases and J gave up 7 bases, with 9 bases separating them. From germline, CDR1 is WSHSY and CDR2 SAAADI. The CDR3 length is 13 residues. Here the CDR3 DNA reads TGCGCCAGCAGTGACGCGGCGGGCGGGGAGCTGTTTTTT. As protein: CASSDAAGGELFF.

At least ten counts were recorded for this clonotype. V usage is TRBV18 and J usage is TRBJ2-3; D possibly uses TRBD1 or TRBD2 (5 bases each). The CDR3 runs to 16 residues. Trimming shortened V by 2 bases and J by 2 bases, and 14 bases separated the two germline ends. Per the germline V gene, CDR1 is KGHSH and CDR2 is LQKENI. DNA for the CDR3: TGTGCCAGCTCACCAGTGGGACCCCCCATCACAGATACGCAGTATTTT. Translating gives CASSPVGPPITDTQYF.

At least ten counts were recorded for this clonotype. The chain has TRBV6-4 and TRBJ2-2; D is undetermined. Germline V CDR1 and CDR2: MRHNA, SNTAGT. Trimming took 10 bases from V and 3 from J, leaving 15 bases between them. This CDR3 has 14 amino acids. CDR3 loop: CATKGDWDTGELFF. The CDR3 DNA reads as TGTGCCACCAAAGGAGACTGGGACACCGGGGAGCTGTTTTTT.

This clonotype appeared many times. This rearrangement joins TRBV28 to TRBJ2-4; 9 bases map to TRBD2. The germline gives CDR1 MDHEN, CDR2 SYDVKM. The CDR3 covers 14 residues. V lost 6 bases, J lost 6 bases, and 6 bases stayed unmatched. The CDR3 nucleotides read TGTGCCAGCAGGTCTAGCGGGGTAGGAAACATTCAGTACTTC. It encodes CASRSSGVGNIQYF. Full variable domain (rest looked up from reference TRBV28 and TRBJ2-4): DVKVTQSSRYLVKRTGEKVFLECVQDMDHENMFWYRQDPGLGLRLIYFSYDVKMKEKGDIPEGYSVSREKKERFSLILESASTNQTSMYLCASRSSGVGNIQYFGAGTRLSVL.

This clonotype was seen many times. The chain carries TRBV12-3 or TRBV12-4 and TRBJ2-3; D gene uncertain. V was clipped by 3 bases and J by 2 bases, with 9 bases between them. The CDR3 spans 14 residues. This CDR3 is CASSLNNPTDTQYF. CDR3 coding DNA: TGTGCCAGCAGTTTGAACAACCCCACAGATACGCAGTATTTT.

This clonotype was seen ten or more times. The rearrangement uses TRBV20-1 and TRBJ1-2; D might be TRBD1 (5 bases). The germline V gene encodes CDR1 DFQATT and CDR2 SNEGSKA (reference sequence). CDR3 length: 11 residues. V dropped 6 bases and J dropped 8 bases, with 13 bases sitting between them. In DNA form, the CDR3 reads TGCAGTGCGACGACAGAGCCAGGCTACACCTTC. It is translated as CSATTEPGYTF.

This clonotype was counted at least ten times. The chain uses TRBV5-4 and TRBJ2-3, with D unclear. Germline V lookup: CDR1 SGHNT, CDR2 YYREEE (reference sequence). V lost 4 bases to trimming and J lost 4 bases, with 4 bases between them. This CDR3 comprises 11 residues. CDR3 sequence (DNA): TGTGCCAGCAGCATCGCAGATACGCAGTATTTT. Translation: CASSIADTQYF. The complete variable domain, with remaining parts taken from reference TRBV5-4 and TRBJ2-3, reads ETGVTQSPTHLIKTRGQQVTLRCSSQSGHNTVSWYQQALGQGPQFIFQYYREEENGRGNFPPRFSGLQFPNYSSELNVNALELDDSALYLCASSIADTQYFGPGTRLTVL.

This clonotype was found many times. V gene TRBV12-3 or TRBV12-4 combines with J gene TRBJ2-5; no clear D. The CDR3 is made up of 14 amino acids. Trimming pared 3 bases from V and 3 bases from J, leaving 11 bases between. CDR3 coding DNA: TGTGCCAGCAGTTTTTCGGAGTACGAAGAGACCCAGTACTTC. Protein: CASSFSEYEETQYF.

This clonotype was observed at least ten times. The J gene is TRBJ1-2, the V gene TRBV7-2; 8 nucleotides align to TRBD1. Losses at the gene ends were 1 base for V and 4 bases for J; bases not matched to a gene: 8. The germline gives CDR1 SGHTA, CDR2 FQGNSA. CDR3 size: 16 residues. The CDR3 coding sequence is TGTGCCAGCAGCTTAGGAGGACAGGGTCGAGGCTATGGCTACACCTTC. Translating gives CASSLGGQGRGYGYTF.

This clonotype has ten or more counts. The chain has TRBV5-5 and TRBJ1-2, with TRBD1 as a possible D gene (5 bases). The ends were cut back, 2 bases at V and 4 bases at J, with 9 bases in the middle. CDR3 size: 13 residues. Germline-derived CDR1 and CDR2 are SGHKS and YYEKEE (reference sequence). The CDR3 nucleotides read TGTGCCAGCAGCTTTGACAGTCTCTATGGCTACACCTTC. Encoded protein: CASSFDSLYGYTF. Based on the CDR3 plus reference TRBV5-5 and TRBJ1-2, the full variable domain is DAGVTQSPTHLIKTRGQQVTLRCSPISGHKSVSWYQQVLGQGPQFIFQYYEKEERGRGNFPDRFSARQFPNYSSELNVNALLLGDSALYLCASSFDSLYGYTFGSGTRLTVV.

CDR3 in amino acids: CASSLSRAWLTGLNTEAFF. CDR3 coding DNA: TGTGCCAGCAGTTTAAGTCGAGCGTGGCTCACAGGCTTGAACACTGAAGCTTTCTTT. J is TRBJ1-1 and V is TRBV12-3 or TRBV12-4, with a possible D match to TRBD1 (5 bases). The CDR3 is 19 residues long. Between the trimmed V and J ends, which lost 2 bases and 0 bases, there was a span of 22 bases.

As regards this clonotype: It may be a read error: a sequence one base away is much more abundant. The chain combines TRBV2 with TRBJ2-7; unclear D gene. The CDR3 extends over 12 amino acids. Trimming cost V 2 bases and J 7 bases, with 9 bases left between them. CDR1 is SNHLY and CDR2 is FYNNEI in the germline V gene. The CDR3 loop reads CASSETDYEQYV. In DNA form, the CDR3 reads TGTGCCAGCAGTGAAACGGATTATGAGCAGTACGTC.

This clonotype was detected many times. The chain has TRBV15 and TRBJ1-2; D ambiguous. Germline V gene data show CDR1 as LNHNV and CDR2 as YYDKDF (reference sequence). V was trimmed by 0 bases and J by 4 bases, leaving 3 bases between them. The CDR3 contains 12 residues. CDR3 in DNA: TGTGCCACCAGCAGAGATTCCTATGGCTACACCTTC. As protein: CATSRDSYGYTF.

This clonotype was recorded many times. V and J are TRBV5-1 and TRBJ1-1; 10 bases align to TRBD1. Trimming cost V 3 bases and J 6 bases; bases outside gene matches: 14. Germline CDR1 is SGHRS and CDR2 is YFSETQ. This CDR3 has 17 residues. The CDR3 nucleotides are TGCGCCAGCAGCTCGGACAGGGGGGCGCGAAAAAGGGCTGAAGCTTTCTTT. Protein product: CASSSDRGARKRAEAFF.

This clonotype came up many times. In DNA, the CDR3 is TGCGCCAGCAGCCGGAACCCGTCGGAGGAGACCCAGTACTTC. This gives the protein CASSRNPSEETQYF. The V call is TRBV5-1, the J call TRBJ2-5; D ambiguous. The CDR3 runs 14 residues. The V gene's germline CDR1 is SGHRS and CDR2 YFSETQ. V was pared by 4 bases and J by 5 bases, with 15 bases between.

This clonotype was seen repeatedly, ten times or more. The rearrangement joins TRBV4-3 to TRBJ2-4, with D tentatively TRBD1 or TRBD2 (5 bases each). The germline V and J ends were trimmed by 3 bases and 6 bases, with 9 bases remaining between them. The CDR3 length is 13 residues. Germline V CDR1 and CDR2: LGHNA, YSLEER. CDR3 protein: CASSQGVLNIQYF. As DNA, the CDR3 is TGCGCCAGCAGCCAGGGGGTGTTAAACATTCAGTACTTC.

This clonotype came up a few times. CDR3 in DNA: TGTGCCAGGGGCAATAGTAATGAAAAACTGTTTTTT. It translates to CARGNSNEKLFF. The chain links TRBV7-4 to TRBJ1-4; D is undetermined. The CDR3 extends over 12 amino acids. Germline assignment: CDR1 SGHVT and CDR2 SQSDAQ. V gave up 9 bases and J gave up 4 bases, with 9 bases separating them.

This clonotype showed up many times. A read error may produce the germline difference seen at one junction end. This chain uses TRBV20-1 with TRBJ2-1; D call uncertain. CDR1 is DFQATT and CDR2 is SNEGSKA in the germline V gene (reference sequence). The CDR3 extends over 13 amino acids. CDR3 loop: CSVRGRSMNEQFF. The CDR3 bases are TGCAGTGTTAGAGGCAGGTCGATGAATGAGCAGTTCTTC.